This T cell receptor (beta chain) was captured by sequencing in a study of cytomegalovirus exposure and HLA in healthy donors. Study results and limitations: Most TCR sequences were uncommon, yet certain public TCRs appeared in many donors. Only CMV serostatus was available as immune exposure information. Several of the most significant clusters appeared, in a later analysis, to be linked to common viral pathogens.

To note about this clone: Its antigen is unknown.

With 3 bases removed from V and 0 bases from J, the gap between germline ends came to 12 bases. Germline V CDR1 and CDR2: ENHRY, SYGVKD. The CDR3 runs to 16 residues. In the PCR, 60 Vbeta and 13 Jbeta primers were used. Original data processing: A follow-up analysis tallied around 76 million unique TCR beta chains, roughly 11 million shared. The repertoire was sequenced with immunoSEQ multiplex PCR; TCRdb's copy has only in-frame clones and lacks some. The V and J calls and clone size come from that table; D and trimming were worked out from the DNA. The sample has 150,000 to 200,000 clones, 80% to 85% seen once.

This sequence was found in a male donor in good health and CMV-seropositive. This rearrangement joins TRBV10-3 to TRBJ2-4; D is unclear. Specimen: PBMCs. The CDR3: CAISDKESIAKNIQYF. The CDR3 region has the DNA TGTGCCATCAGTGACAAAGAGAGCATAGCCAAAAACATTCAGTACTTC.